Listed below are T cell receptor beta chains from one sample, sequenced in a study of blood T cell repertoires in COVID-19. Data came from immunoSEQ multiplex PCR; TCRdb stores just in-frame clones and leaves some out. The table lists about 300,000 clones, around 86% of them singletons, with roughly 1.6% in the top ten. The sequenced sample consisted of peripheral blood. The source is a woman in her thirties or forties who had recovered from COVID-19. The CDR3 runs from the conserved cysteine through the conserved F or W. The D gene is left open where the match is weak. Part of the rows lack a size; the others show once, few, many or a class for expanded clones.

once TRBD2 TRBJ2-3 TRBV27 TGTGCCAGCAGTTTAGGGCTAGCGGGGGGGCCGGATACGCAGTATTTT CASSLGLAGGPDTQYF
- TRBD1 TRBJ1-2 TRBV19 TGTGCCAGTACCCCTGACAGGGACTATGGCTACACCTTC CASTPDRDYGYTF
- TRBD1 TRBJ1-2 TRBV19 TGTGCCAGTAGTCGAGACAGGGGGCTTACTAACTATGGCTACACCTTC CASSRDRGLTNYGYTF
- TRBD1 TRBJ1-2 TRBV3-1/TRBV3-2 TGTGCCAGCAGCCAGGGGGGACAGGGGGCCGGAGGCTACACCTTC CASSQGGQGAGGYTF
- - TRBJ1-2 TRBV20-1 TGCAGTGCTAGCGGGACACATATTCCCTTC CSASGTHIPF
- TRBD1 TRBJ2-5 TRBV15 TGTGCCACCAGCACGAGGGACAGGGGGTCAGAGACCCAGTACTTC CATSTRDRGSETQYF
- TRBD1 TRBJ2-2 TRBV6-5 TGTGCCAGCAGTCGACAGGGATTCACCGGGGAGCTGTTTTTT CASSRQGFTGELFF
- - TRBJ1-1 TRBV27 TGTGCCAGCAGTTTCGGCCCTGAAGGGAGCACTGAAGCTTTCTTT CASSFGPEGSTEAFF
- TRBD1 TRBJ1-2 TRBV2 TGTGCCAGCCGCCCAGGGGGCGAAGGCTACACCTTC CASRPGGEGYTF
- TRBD2 TRBJ2-2 TRBV6-6 TGTGCCAGCAGTCGGCGACCTCAAGACAGCGGGGGGACCAAGGGGCTGTTTTTT CASSRRPQDSGGTKGLFF
- - TRBJ1-4 TRBV28 TGTGCCAGCAGTTCGGTGATTGAAAAACTGTTTTTT CASSSVIEKLFF
- - TRBJ1-1 TRBV10-3 TGTGCCATCAGCCTCCGGGATAACACTGAAGCTTTCTTT CAISLRDNTEAFF
- - TRBJ1-1 TRBV11-2 TGTGCCAGCAGCTTAGTACGCGAAACTGAAGCTTTCTTT CASSLVRETEAFF
few TRBD1 TRBJ1-2 TRBV29-1 TGCAGCGTCCCCGACAGGGCGGGCCCCTATGGCTACACCTTC CSVPDRAGPYGYTF
- - TRBJ1-1 TRBV5-4 TGTGCCAGCAGCCCACTTCCACTTGGTTTTGAAGCTTTCTTT CASSPLPLGFEAFF
- - TRBJ2-5 TRBV5-1 TGCGCCAGCAGCTTGGAAGGGGAAGAGACCCAGTACTTC CASSLEGEETQYF
once - TRBJ2-1 TRBV6-9 TGTGCCAGACTGATGAATGAGCAGTTCTTC CARLMNEQFF
- - TRBJ1-1 TRBV5-1 TGCGCCAGCAGCTTGTCGACAGTCAACACTGAAGCTTTCTTT CASSLSTVNTEAFF
- - TRBJ2-5 TRBV5-1 TGCGCCAGCAGCCCGGTGACTAGTGCCCGGACCCAGTACTTC CASSPVTSARTQYF
- TRBD1 TRBJ2-3 TRBV4-1 TGCGCCAGCAGCCCACGACAGGGAGCAGATACGCAGTATTTT CASSPRQGADTQYF
- TRBD1 TRBJ1-5 TRBV4-3 TGCGCCAGCAGCCGCCCCATGGACAGGGCTACCCGAGGGAGCAATCAGCCCCAGCATTTT CASSRPMDRATRGSNQPQHF
- TRBD1 TRBJ2-5 TRBV7-8 TGTGCCAGCAACTTCAGGGACAGGGAGCAAGAGACCCAGTACTTC CASNFRDREQETQYF
- TRBD1 TRBJ1-2 TRBV4-1 TGCGCCAGCAGCGTGGACAGGGGGTGGGATGGCTACACCTTC CASSVDRGWDGYTF
- - TRBJ2-7 TRBV4-1 TGCGCCAGCAGCGATATCTCCCAGGGGAGCTACGAGCAGTACTTC CASSDISQGSYEQYF
- - TRBJ1-2 TRBV10-1 TGCGCCAGCAGTGATTCCCAGGGGCCCGTCGCCGGCTACACCTTC CASSDSQGPVAGYTF
- - TRBJ1-2 TRBV7-9 TGTGCCAGCAGCTTAGGAGGTTACGCCGGTGGCTACACCTTC CASSLGGYAGGYTF
- TRBD2 TRBJ2-5 TRBV27 TGTGCCAGCAGTTTAATAGCGGGGGGTTCGTTAGAGACCCAGTACTTC CASSLIAGGSLETQYF
- TRBD1 TRBJ2-2 TRBV11-2 TGTGCCAGCAGCTTTGTGGACAGGGGGTATCTCGGGGAGCTGTTTTTT CASSFVDRGYLGELFF
- - TRBJ1-1 TRBV2 TGTGCCAGCAATCCGACGGAGAGCAACACTGAAGCTTTCTTT CASNPTESNTEAFF
- - TRBJ1-2 TRBV7-9 TGTGCCAGCAGCTTAGCCGGAGGGCAGGTTGGCTACACCTTC CASSLAGGQVGYTF
- - TRBJ2-2 TRBV18 TGTGCCGCAGGGGCCACCCCCCTCGGGGAGCTGTTTTTT CAAGATPLGELFF
- TRBD1 TRBJ1-3 TRBV30 TGTGCCTGGGCCGGGGGACAGGTAGTATCTGGAAACACCATATATTTT CAWAGGQVVSGNTIYF
- - TRBJ1-5 TRBV2 TGTGCCAGCAGTGACGCCCCGGCGGGTCAGCCCCAGCATTTT CASSDAPAGQPQHF
- - TRBJ1-6 TRBV30 TGTGCCTGGAGCGCTTTTAGGGGGGGGTCACCCCTCCACTTT CAWSAFRGGSPLHF
- TRBD1 TRBJ2-4 TRBV6-5 TGTGCCAGCAGGGTGACAGGGGGGAACATTCAGTACTTC CASRVTGGNIQYF
once - TRBJ1-6 TRBV4-1 TGCGCCAGCAGCGCACGAGACTCCTATAATTCACCCCTCCACTTT CASSARDSYNSPLHF
- - TRBJ1-1 TRBV30 TGTGCCTGGAGTCGCACCAGGGGCGAAGCTTTCTTT CAWSRTRGEAFF
- TRBD1 TRBJ2-7 TRBV25-1 TGTGCCAGCAGTGGTCGGACAGGGTCACAGGAGGAGCAGTACTTC CASSGRTGSQEEQYF
- TRBD1 TRBJ2-5 TRBV11-1 TGTGCCAGCAGCCCGGGTGGGGCAGGGGGCTTGGAGACCCAGTACTTC CASSPGGAGGLETQYF
- - TRBJ1-5 TRBV19 TGTGCCAGTAGGGGTCGGGGCAATCAGCCCCAGCATTTT CASRGRGNQPQHF
- - TRBJ2-1 TRBV7-2 TGTGCCAGCAGCTTAGCGCGGGGTTTAGGGGCCTACAATGAGCAGTTCTTC CASSLARGLGAYNEQFF
- TRBD1 TRBJ2-3 TRBV9 TGTGCCAGCAGCCACCCCGTCGAGGGTTATTGGACAGGGAGCACAGATACGCAGTATTTT CASSHPVEGYWTGSTDTQYF
- - TRBJ1-4 TRBV5-1 TGCGCCAGCAGCTTGCATAGCAATGAAAAACTGTTTTTT CASSLHSNEKLFF
- TRBD1 TRBJ2-7 TRBV19 TGTGCCAGCTTACAGGGGATAGGCTACGAGCAGTACTTC CASLQGIGYEQYF
- - TRBJ2-2 TRBV6-1 TGTGCCAGCAGTGAAGGGGTTAGCTTGGCCGGGGAGTTGTTTTTT CASSEGVSLAGELFF
- TRBD1 TRBJ1-1 TRBV3-1/TRBV3-2 TGTGCCAGCAGCCAAGGTCCAGGGGGCGGGGGCACTGAAGCTTTCTTT CASSQGPGGGGTEAFF
- - TRBJ1-1 TRBV18 TGTGCCAGCTCACCAGACGGACAGCCTAAAGCTTTCTTT CASSPDGQPKAFF
- - TRBJ2-1 TRBV6-1 TGTGCCAGCAGTGAATACGGGGGAACCTACAATGAGCAGTTCTTC CASSEYGGTYNEQFF
once - TRBJ1-5 TRBV6-5 TGTGCCAGCAGCACAGGTGGAGTAGTACCCCAGCATTTT CASSTGGVVPQHF
few - TRBJ1-1 TRBV25-1 TGTGCCAGCAGTGAAGTCCGGAACACTGAAGCTTTCTTT CASSEVRNTEAFF